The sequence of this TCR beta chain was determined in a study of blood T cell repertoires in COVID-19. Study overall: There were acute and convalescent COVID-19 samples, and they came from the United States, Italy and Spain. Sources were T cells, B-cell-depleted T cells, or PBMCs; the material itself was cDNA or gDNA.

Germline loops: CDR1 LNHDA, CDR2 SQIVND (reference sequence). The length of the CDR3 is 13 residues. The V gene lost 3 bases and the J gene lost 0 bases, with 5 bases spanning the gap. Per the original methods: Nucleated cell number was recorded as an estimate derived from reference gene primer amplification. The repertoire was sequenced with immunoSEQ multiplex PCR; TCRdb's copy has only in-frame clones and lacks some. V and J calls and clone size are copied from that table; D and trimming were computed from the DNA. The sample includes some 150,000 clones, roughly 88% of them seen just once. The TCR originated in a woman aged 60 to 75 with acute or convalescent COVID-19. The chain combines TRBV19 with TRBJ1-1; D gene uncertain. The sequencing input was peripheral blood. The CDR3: CASSISMNTEAFF. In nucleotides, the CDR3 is TGTGCCAGTAGTATTAGTATGAACACTGAAGCTTTCTTT. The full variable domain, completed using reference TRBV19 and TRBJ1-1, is DGGITQSPKYLFRKEGQNVTLSCEQNLNHDAMYWYRQDPGQGLRLIYYSQIVNDFQKGDIAEGYSVSREKKESFPLTVTSAQKNPTAFYLCASSISMNTEAFFGQGTRLTVV.